Listed below are T cell receptor beta chains from one sample, sequenced in a study of OX40 agonist ivuxolimab in advanced cancers. Repertoires were generated with immunoSEQ multiplex PCR, while TCRdb's copy carries only in-frame clones and drops some. The data contain tens of thousands of clones, over 75% of them seen just once; the ten biggest clones take up around 2%. This specimen was CD4+ or CD8+ T cells sorted from blood, taken in a trial of the OX40 agonist ivuxolimab. These receptors were collected from an adult with an advanced solid tumor such as melanoma, head and neck, liver or kidney cancer. CDR3s include the opening cysteine and the closing phenylalanine or tryptophan. Each record gives: D gene, clone size, V gene, J gene, CDR3 protein, CDR3 DNA. The D gene is left open where the match is weak. For some rows the clone size is stated as once, few or many, or as a class when expanded; others skip it.

.	.	TRBV18	TRBJ2-3	CASSAPRDGTGTQYF	TGTGCCAGCTCCGCCCCCAGGGACGGAACAGGTACGCAGTATTTT
.	.	TRBV18	TRBJ2-3	CASGSIWSGSDTQYF	TGTGCCAGCGGCTCGATATGGAGCGGATCAGATACGCAGTATTTT
.	.	TRBV5-1	TRBJ2-1	CASSWGFDEQFF	TGCGCCAGCAGCTGGGGGTTCGATGAGCAGTTCTTC
.	.	TRBV5-1	TRBJ1-2	CASSLLGGGGYTF	TGCGCCAGCAGCTTGTTGGGCGGAGGTGGCTACACCTTC
.	.	TRBV6-1	TRBJ2-3	CASISAANRADTQYF	TGTGCCAGCATCTCGGCGGCAAATCGCGCAGATACGCAGTATTTT
.	once	TRBV4-2	TRBJ2-7	CASSQTLMSSYEQYF	TGTGCCAGCAGCCAAACTCTAATGAGCTCCTACGAGCAGTACTTC
.	.	TRBV5-1	TRBJ1-3	CASSTGEGGSGNTIYF	TGCGCCAGCAGCACCGGAGAAGGGGGGTCTGGAAACACCATATATTTT
.	.	TRBV2	TRBJ2-2	CASIANPTGELFF	TGTGCCAGCATTGCAAACCCCACCGGGGAGCTGTTTTTT
.	.	TRBV19	TRBJ1-1	CASNSQGFTEAFF	TGTGCCAGTAACTCACAGGGATTCACTGAAGCTTTCTTT
TRBD2	once	TRBV30	TRBJ2-7	CAWSGSGSSYEQYF	TGTGCCTGGAGTGGAAGCGGGAGCTCCTACGAGCAGTACTTC
TRBD2	.	TRBV7-3	TRBJ2-1	CASSLMRLAGYNEQFF	TGTGCCAGCAGCTTAATGCGGCTAGCGGGCTACAATGAGCAGTTCTTC
TRBD2	.	TRBV11-3	TRBJ2-1	CASSTGTSGNNEQFF	TGTGCCAGCAGTACCGGGACTAGCGGAAACAATGAGCAGTTCTTC
.	once	TRBV18	TRBJ1-2	CASSPPSANYGYTF	TGTGCCAGCTCACCACCGTCAGCTAACTATGGCTACACCTTC
TRBD1	.	TRBV5-1	TRBJ2-7	CASTTEGAGEQYF	TGCGCCAGCACCACTGAGGGGGCTGGAGAGCAGTACTTC
.	.	TRBV11-3	TRBJ2-4	CASSTEADIQYF	TGTGCCAGCAGCACCGAGGCGGACATTCAGTACTTC
.	.	TRBV20-1	TRBJ2-5	CSAAWPETQYF	TGCAGTGCCGCCTGGCCAGAGACCCAGTACTTC
TRBD1	.	TRBV11-2	TRBJ1-1	CASSFTGTGNTEAFF	TGTGCCAGCAGCTTTACCGGGACAGGGAACACTGAAGCTTTCTTT
.	.	TRBV6-1	TRBJ1-5	CASRTASNQPQHF	TGTGCCAGCAGGACAGCCAGCAATCAGCCCCAGCATTTT
TRBD1	.	TRBV13	TRBJ1-2	CASSPRTGASYGYTF	TGTGCCAGCAGCCCACGGACAGGGGCTTCCTATGGCTACACCTTC
.	.	TRBV5-1	TRBJ1-1	CASSLGSGSNTEAFF	TGCGCCAGCAGCTTGGGCTCGGGCTCAAACACTGAAGCTTTCTTT
.	few	TRBV5-1	TRBJ1-2	CASSLGGASYGYTF	TGCGCCAGCAGCTTAGGGGGAGCGAGCTATGGCTACACCTTC
TRBD1	.	TRBV6-4	TRBJ1-2	CASGRDRGNYGYTF	TGTGCCAGTGGCCGGGACAGGGGTAACTATGGCTACACCTTC
.	.	TRBV5-1	TRBJ1-3	CASSLEPNSGNTIYF	TGCGCCAGCAGCTTGGAACCGAACTCTGGAAACACCATATATTTT
.	.	TRBV28	TRBJ1-1	CASSPTVNTEAFF	TGTGCCAGCAGTCCAACGGTGAACACTGAAGCTTTCTTT